Below are 11 T cell receptor beta chains sequenced from a single sample in a study of T cell responses to AZD1222 COVID-19 vaccine (dated by TCRdb to about 2021). Receptors were amplified or captured by the immunoSEQ multiplex PCR assay. Drawn from immuneACCESS, this table holds only the in-frame rearrangements with V and J called that TCRdb kept. Clones are partly lost; checked studies trace under half to an unresolved V gene and leave the rest unexplained. This sample holds roughly 110,000 clones; around 81% were observed only once. The ten most abundant clones make up around a tenth of the sample. What this sample's time point label stands for: baseline before first vaccination. The material sequenced was peripheral blood, taken on day 0 of AZD1222 vaccination. These receptors were taken from an adult in good health.

The rearrangement joins TRBV7-2 to TRBJ2-3; 8 bases are a match to TRBD1. Germline V gives CDR1 SGHTA, CDR2 FQGNSA. CDR3 size: 17 residues. After removal of 6 bases from V and 1 base from J, the junction contained 12 bases not matched to a gene. CDR3 nucleotides: TGTGCCAGCAGTTCCGGACAGGGAACCATCGGCACAGATACGCAGTATTTT. As protein: CASSSGQGTIGTDTQYF. Together with reference TRBV7-2 and TRBJ2-3, the CDR3 gives the full variable domain: GAGVSQSPSNKVTEKGKDVELRCDPISGHTALYWYRQSLGQGLEFLIYFQGNSAPDKSGLPSDRFSAERTGGSVSTLTIQRTQQEDSAVYLCASSSGQGTIGTDTQYFGPGTRLTVL.

The CDR3 nucleotides are TGTGCCAGCAGCCAGACGTCCGGGGAGCCCCAGCATTTT. Amino acids: CASSQTSGEPQHF. The J gene is TRBJ1-5, the V gene TRBV3-1 (or the pseudogene TRBV3-2); D remains ambiguous. The V end was cut by 3 bases, the J end by 8 bases, with 11 bases between. This CDR3 has 13 residues. Germline-derived CDR1 and CDR2 are LGHDT and YNNKEL (reference sequence).

In regard to this clone: A junction end diverges from the germline sequence, so it may reflect a read error. The V gene is TRBV30, the J gene TRBJ2-1, with a tentative D call TRBD2 (5 bases). Germline CDR1 is GTSNPN and CDR2 is SVGIG (reference sequence). The CDR3 runs to 13 residues. CDR3 residues: CAWSMTARGERFF. CDR3 coding DNA: TGTGCCTGGTCGATGACGGCCCGTGGGGAGCGGTTCTTC.

A few counts support this clone. This chain links TRBV12-2 with TRBJ1-3; the DNA was not used to check the table's D call, TRBD1. TRBV12-2 corresponds to a pseudogene. CDR3 size: 22 residues. The CDR3: CASRLPIFDKGDLLSSGNTIYF. The CDR3 coding sequence is TGTGCAAGTCGCTTACCCATATTCGACAAGGGGGATCTCCTAAGCTCTGGAAACACCATATATTTT.

The genes are TRBV3-1 (or the pseudogene TRBV3-2) and TRBJ1-6; 7 bases are a match to TRBD1. V shed 0 bases and J 8 bases; nucleotides not matched to a gene: 13. CDR1 is LGHDT and CDR2 is YNNKEL in the germline V gene (reference sequence). The CDR3 totals 18 residues. The DNA for the CDR3 is TGTGCCAGCAGCCAAGATTTTGGCGGAACAGGGGCAGATTCACCCCTCCACTTT. Translating gives CASSQDFGGTGADSPLHF.

The CDR3 protein is CASSPQGQGAYGYTF. CDR3 DNA: TGTGCCAGCAGCCCCCAGGGCCAGGGAGCCTATGGCTACACCTTC. The chain employs TRBV7-2 and TRBJ1-2; perhaps TRBD1 as D (5 bases). V lost 5 bases to trimming and J lost 4 bases, with 17 bases between them. Germline V gene lookup returns CDR1 SGHTA and CDR2 FQGNSA. The CDR3 covers 15 residues.

This clone was picked up one time. The chain is built from TRBV28 and TRBJ2-5; 14 nucleotides match TRBD2. From germline, CDR1 is MDHEN and CDR2 SYDVKM. With 7 bases clipped from V and 4 bases from J, the junction kept 8 bases outside the gene matches. The CDR3 runs to 16 residues. Written as DNA, the CDR3 is TGTGCCAGCACCCTGGGACTAGCGGGAGAGGTAGAGACCCAGTACTTC. Encoded protein: CASTLGLAGEVETQYF.

V usage is TRBV5-1 and J usage is TRBJ2-5; D is tentatively TRBD1 or TRBD2 (5 bases each). The V end was cut by 1 base, the J end by 1 base, with 8 bases between. CDR3 length equals 14 residues. Germline CDR1 SGHRS, CDR2 YFSETQ. The CDR3 DNA reads TGCGCCAGCAGCTTGAACGGGGCCCAAGAGACCCAGTACTTC. It yields the protein CASSLNGAQETQYF.

This clone was detected only once. The rearrangement links TRBV10-2 to TRBJ1-2; TRBD1 might be the D (5 bases). CDR3 length equals 16 residues. Per germline, CDR1 WSHSY and CDR2 SAAADI. V was shortened by 4 bases and J by 2 bases, with 17 bases between the two germline ends. The CDR3 spells CASSVVRDRGNYGYTF. CDR3 sequence (DNA): TGCGCCAGCAGTGTGGTCAGGGATCGTGGAAACTATGGCTACACCTTC.

This chain connects TRBV21-1 to TRBJ2-7. TRBV21-1 is shown as a pseudogene. The CDR3 loop spans 15 amino acids. The DNA for the CDR3 is TGTGCCAGCAGCAAACATCGGGGGCCAAACTACGAGCAGTACTTC. Protein sequence: CASSKHRGPNYEQYF.

This chain links TRBV13 with TRBJ2-2; perhaps TRBD1 as D (6 bases). CDR1 and CDR2 (germline): PRHDT, FYEKMQ (reference sequence). CDR3 length equals 13 residues. Trimming removed 8 bases from V and 4 bases from J, with 11 bases in between. CDR3 in DNA: TGTGCCAGCGGACGACAGGCCACCGGGGAGCTGTTTTTT. Its protein is CASGRQATGELFF.